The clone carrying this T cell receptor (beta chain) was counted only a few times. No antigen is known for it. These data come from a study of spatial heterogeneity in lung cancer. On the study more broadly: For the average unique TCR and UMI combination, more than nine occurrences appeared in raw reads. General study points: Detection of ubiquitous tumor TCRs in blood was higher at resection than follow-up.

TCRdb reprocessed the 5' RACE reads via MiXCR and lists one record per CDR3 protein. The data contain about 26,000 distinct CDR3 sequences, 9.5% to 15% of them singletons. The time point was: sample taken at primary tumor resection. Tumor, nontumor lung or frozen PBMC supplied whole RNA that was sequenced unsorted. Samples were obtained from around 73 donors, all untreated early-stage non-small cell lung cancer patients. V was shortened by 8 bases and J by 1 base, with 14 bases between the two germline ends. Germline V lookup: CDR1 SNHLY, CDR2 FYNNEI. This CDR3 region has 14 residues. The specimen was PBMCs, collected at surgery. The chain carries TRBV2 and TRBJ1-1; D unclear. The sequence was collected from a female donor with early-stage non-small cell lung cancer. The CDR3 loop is CASRVGAANTEAFF. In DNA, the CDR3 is TGTGCCAGCCGAGTGGGAGCAGCGAACACTGAAGCTTTCTTT.